Sequencing of this T cell receptor (beta chain) was carried out in a study of CD8 T cells in Susac syndrome. Random hexamers primed reverse transcription of roughly 0.5 to 1 ug RNA. A multiplex approach, immunoSEQ multiplex PCR, amplified TCR beta CDR3 across 54 Vbeta and 13 Jbeta. TCRdb recomputed calls from the immunoSEQ multiplex PCR reads with MiXCR, one row per CDR3 protein. Among a few hundred thousand distinct CDR3 sequences, around 93% were seen once, and the ten largest hold approximately 0.075%. CDR1 is SGHRS and CDR2 is YFSETQ in the germline V gene. The germline V and J ends were trimmed by 6 bases and 3 bases, with 7 bases remaining between them. The CDR3 has 11 residues. Only one count was recorded for this clonotype. The study sequenced TCR beta in blood CD8+ and CD4+ T cells. The patients serving as multiple sclerosis controls were treatment-naive. They had stable or active relapsing-remitting disease and fulfilled revised McDonald criteria.

This chain links TRBV5-1 with TRBJ2-7; no firm D call. The specimen was CD4+ T cells from PBMCs. This clonotype was sampled from a human donor with multiple sclerosis. The CDR3 reads CASTGLYEQYF. The CDR3 DNA reads as TGCGCCAGCACCGGGCTCTACGAGCAGTACTTC.